This T cell receptor (beta chain) emerged from a study of OX40 agonist ivuxolimab in advanced cancers. Study-level background: Cancers in dose escalation were hepatocellular, melanoma, renal cell and head and neck. Overall study findings and caveats: Researchers did not establish what antigens the expanded peripheral T cells target.

Concerning this clone: Its antigen is unknown.

The V gene lost 0 bases and the J gene lost 5 bases, with 26 bases spanning the gap. The CDR3 extends over 20 amino acids. Germline CDR1 reads MRHNA; CDR2 reads SNTAGT. The data were produced by immunoSEQ multiplex PCR, yet TCRdb's version contains in-frame clones alone and is incomplete. The table has 52,000 or so clones, 84% seen once. This receptor was identified in an adult with an advanced solid tumor such as melanoma, head and neck, liver or kidney cancer. The rearrangement joins TRBV6-4 to TRBJ1-5, with D unresolved. Sequenced material: CD4+ or CD8+ T cells sorted from blood, taken in a trial of the OX40 agonist ivuxolimab. The CDR3 is CASSDSMSVRGPTSDQPQHF. In DNA form, the CDR3 reads TGTGCCAGCAGTGACTCGATGAGCGTTAGAGGGCCGACTTCCGATCAGCCCCAGCATTTT.